This entry concerns a single T cell receptor (beta chain). What this receptor recognizes is not known. Within one base of it there is no much larger clone, and no base qualities were kept. Reading from cysteine to phenylalanine, the CDR3 counts 14 amino acids. Only the CDR3 DNA is retained, 42 bases long and in frame from the first base. V has 4 bases trimmed and J has 10 bases trimmed; junction bases matching no gene number 3. Via the germline V gene, CDR1 is SGHRS and CDR2 YFSETQ. The data stem from a study of human T cells and chemical hapten exposure (dated by TCRdb to about 2021). Notes on the research overall: For sensitization, 2% DPC in acetone was applied to a roughly 2 cm by roughly 2 cm area of upper inner arm skin. Patch testing was done on the upper back using Finn chambers containing 0.01% DPC, and results were scored after 6 days according to International Contact Dermatitis Research Group standards. Throughout the roughly 24-week study period, patients were also given weekly therapeutic DPC doses on the scalp. Blood for TCR sequencing was provided by twenty-nine alopecia patients at one to four time points (pre-sensitization, 2, 6 and 24 weeks). Blood was sampled from patients pre-sensitization (week 0) and at 2, 6 and about 24 weeks after DPC sensitization. The patient cohort, mostly female, included alopecia areata with under or over 50% scalp involvement, alopecia totalis and alopecia universalis. Libraries were pooled for sequencing, and per-sample TCR yields varied mainly because of small differences in library volumes within the pool. This study followed changes in the peripheral blood TCR repertoire in vivo during primary and secondary sensitization of alopecia patients to the hapten diphenylcyclopropenone (DPC). The research as a whole found: Expanded TCRs formed significantly more large CDR3 similarity clusters than pre-sensitization or healthy control sets, consistent with antigen-driven responses. After repeated subsampling, changes were observed in the strength of the expansion versus patch-test correlation and in the threshold at which the correlation became significant. DPC sensitization did not change how many TCRs were above 1 in 1000 frequency, and no evidence was found of alterations in global repertoire structure. Alopecia, a presumed autoimmune disease, was present in all patients, so the immune response of the patients might differ from that of healthy individuals. The number of PT1 expanded TCRs positively correlated with patch test score, significant at thresholds 8, 16 and 32 but not 4.

Library preparation employed RACE. Sequenced on a NextSeq 500. During library preparation, unique molecular identifiers were attached to individual cDNA molecules so that TCRs could be counted in a quantitative, reproducible way. For every blood RNA sample, sequencing covered both the TCR alpha and TCR beta chains. Processing in the source paper ran as follows. Samples had a median of 95,638 TCRs, with a range from roughly 23,224 to 750,000. The Decombinator software suite was used to annotate V, J and CDR3 in the TCR reads. For the PS versus PT1 abundance plots, all samples were subsampled to the same number of TCRs (28,000). Expanded TCRs were defined as absent before sensitization and observed at least eight times at the 2-week time point. TCRdb reprocessed the public reads (quality trimming at Q25 with fastp, clone calling with MiXCR) and kept in-frame beta chains. All rows with the same CDR3 protein become a single entry with the most common DNA and genes. These V and J calls are TCRdb output, not the study's own analysis. Here the sample has about 190,000 distinct CDR3 sequences; around 25% occur a single time. The ten biggest clones cover 2% to 2.5% of the sample.

In light of the paper, this sample's time point label describes: patch test 3, about 24 weeks after DPC sensitization. The sample's treatment or condition, from its label and the paper: therapeutic diphenylcyclopropenone sensitization with weekly scalp DPC. Blood at each patch-test visit was drawn before the patch test was applied. To be eligible, patients had to be aged 18 to 70, diagnosed with alopecia and judged suitable for DPC therapy, while pregnant patients were excluded. Total RNA was isolated from unfractionated whole blood collected in Tempus Blood RNA tubes. This clonotype was sampled from a woman aged 40 to 50 with alopecia areata. Some clones in this sample may be carry-over from other donors' samples. The rearrangement combines TRBV5-1 with TRBJ1-6, and 12 junction bases match TRBD1. The specimen comprised whole blood, sampled in connection with sensitization to the hapten diphenylcyclopropenone (DPC). The CDR3 loop reads CASSGDRGLSPLHF. At the DNA level, the sequence is TGCGCCAGCAGCGGGGACAGGGGGCTGTCACCCCTCCACTTT.